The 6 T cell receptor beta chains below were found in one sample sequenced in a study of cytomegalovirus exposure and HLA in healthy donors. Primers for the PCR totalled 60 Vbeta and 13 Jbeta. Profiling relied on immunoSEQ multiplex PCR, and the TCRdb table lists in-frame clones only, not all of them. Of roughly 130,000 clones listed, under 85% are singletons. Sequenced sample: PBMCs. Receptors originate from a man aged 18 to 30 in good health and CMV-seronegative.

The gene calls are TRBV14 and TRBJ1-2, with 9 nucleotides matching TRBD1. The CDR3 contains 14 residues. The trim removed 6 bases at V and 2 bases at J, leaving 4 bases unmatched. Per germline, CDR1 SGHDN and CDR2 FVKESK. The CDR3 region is CASSRTGENYGYTF. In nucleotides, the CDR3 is TGTGCCAGCAGTCGGACAGGGGAGAACTATGGCTACACCTTC. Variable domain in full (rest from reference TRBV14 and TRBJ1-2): EAGVTQFPSHSVIEKGQTVTLRCDPISGHDNLYWYRRVMGKEIKFLLHFVKESKQDESGMPNNRFLAERTGGTYSTLKVQPAELEDSGVYFCASSRTGENYGYTFGSGTRLTVV.

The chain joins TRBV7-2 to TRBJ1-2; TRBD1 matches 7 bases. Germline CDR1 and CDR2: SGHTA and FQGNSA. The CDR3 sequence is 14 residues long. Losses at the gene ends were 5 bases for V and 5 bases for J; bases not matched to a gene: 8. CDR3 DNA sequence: TGTGCCAGCAGCGCCACCAGGGGGATGTATGGCTACACCTTC. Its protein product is CASSATRGMYGYTF.

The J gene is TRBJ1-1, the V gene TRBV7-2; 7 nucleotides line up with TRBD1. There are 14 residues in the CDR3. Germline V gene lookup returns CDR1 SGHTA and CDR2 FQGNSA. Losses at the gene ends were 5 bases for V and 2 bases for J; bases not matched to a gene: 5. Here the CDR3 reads CASSVGTANTEAFF. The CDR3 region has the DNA TGTGCCAGCAGCGTGGGGACAGCTAACACTGAAGCTTTCTTT. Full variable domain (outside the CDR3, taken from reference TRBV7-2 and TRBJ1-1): GAGVSQSPSNKVTEKGKDVELRCDPISGHTALYWYRQSLGQGLEFLIYFQGNSAPDKSGLPSDRFSAERTGGSVSTLTIQRTQQEDSAVYLCASSVGTANTEAFFGQGTRLTVV.

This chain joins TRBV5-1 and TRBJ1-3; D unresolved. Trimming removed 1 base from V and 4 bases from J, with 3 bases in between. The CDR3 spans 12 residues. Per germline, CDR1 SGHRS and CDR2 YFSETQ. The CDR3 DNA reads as TGCGCCAGCAGCTTGAGCGGAAACACCATATATTTT. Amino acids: CASSLSGNTIYF.

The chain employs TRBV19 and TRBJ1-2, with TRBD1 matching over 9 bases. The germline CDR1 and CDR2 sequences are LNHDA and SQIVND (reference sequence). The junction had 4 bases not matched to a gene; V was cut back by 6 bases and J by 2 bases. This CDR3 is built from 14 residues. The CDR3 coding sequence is TGTGCCAGTAGGCACAGGGGGCAGAACTATGGCTACACCTTC. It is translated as CASRHRGQNYGYTF.

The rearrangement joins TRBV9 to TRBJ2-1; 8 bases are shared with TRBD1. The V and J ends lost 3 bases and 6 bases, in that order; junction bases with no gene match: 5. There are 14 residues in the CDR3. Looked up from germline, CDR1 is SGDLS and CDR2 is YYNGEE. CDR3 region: CASSGGTGGNEQFF. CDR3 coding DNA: TGTGCCAGCAGCGGGGGGACAGGAGGCAATGAGCAGTTCTTC.